This TCR beta chain was documented in a study of glioma-infiltrating T cells after dendritic cell vaccination. As for the study in general: Autologous tumor lysate was loaded overnight onto monocyte-derived dendritic cells grown approximately seven days with IL-4 and GM-CSF.

Libraries were prepared by immunoSEQ multiplex PCR; TCRdb keeps only in-frame clonotypes and omits some of them. The table lists some 110,000 clones, 90% of them singletons. Noted time point: after dendritic cell vaccination, including at tumor progression/relapse. The V end lost 0 bases, the J end lost 0 bases, and 9 bases lay between the germline ends. From germline, CDR1 is MGHRA and CDR2 YSYEKL. The CDR3 sequence is 16 residues long. The chain links TRBV4-1 to TRBJ1-5; D unclear. This clonotype was obtained from a human donor with glioblastoma. The sequencing here drew on blood, taken after dendritic cell vaccination. Here the CDR3 reads CASSQEVTDSNQPQHF. CDR3 coding DNA: TGCGCCAGCAGCCAAGAGGTTACAGATAGCAATCAGCCCCAGCATTTT.